This is a list of T cell receptor beta chains from one sample in a study of blood T cell repertoires in COVID-19. TCRdb's copy holds only in-frame clones and misses some; the assay was immunoSEQ multiplex PCR. This table holds around 200,000 clones, approximately 86% found once. The sequencing sample was made of peripheral blood. The receptors come from a man younger than 45 with acute or convalescent COVID-19. Both conserved end residues are part of each CDR3. A D gene is named only where the DNA matches it firmly. Size is stated for part of the rows, as once, few or many counts, or as a class when the clone is expanded.

j_call v_call cdr3_length clone_size d_call cdr3_aa cdr3_nt
TRBJ2-1 TRBV7-9 14 once TRBD2 CASPDRGTSDEQFF TGTGCCAGCCCCGATCGAGGGACTAGCGATGAGCAGTTCTTC
TRBJ2-3 TRBV12-5 16 NA TRBD1 CASGSPDVTGDHTQYF TGTGCTAGTGGTTCCCCCGATGTGACAGGGGATCATACGCAGTATTTT
TRBJ2-1 TRBV28 16 NA TRBD1 CASSSAGGRPIKEQFF TGTGCCAGCAGTTCTGCAGGGGGCCGCCCCATCAAGGAGCAGTTCTTC
TRBJ1-1 TRBV19 13 NA NA CASSFLGRTEAFF TGTGCCAGTAGCTTCTTAGGGAGGACTGAAGCTTTCTTT
TRBJ1-1 TRBV5-1 17 NA TRBD1 CASSPGTGGAVDTEAFF TGCGCCAGCAGCCCTGGAACAGGGGGCGCAGTGGACACTGAAGCTTTCTTT
TRBJ1-1 TRBV19 14 NA NA CASSKQGMNTEAFF TGTGCCAGTAGTAAGCAGGGAATGAACACTGAAGCTTTCTTT
TRBJ1-3 TRBV12-2 20 NA NA CASRLAGTGGWERSGNTIYF TGTGCAAGTCGCTTAGCCGGGACAGGGGGCTGGGAAAGGTCTGGAAACACCATATATTTT
TRBJ2-5 TRBV4-1 17 NA TRBD2 CASSPLTSGDLQETQYF TGCGCCAGCAGCCCTTTGACTAGCGGGGATCTCCAAGAGACCCAGTACTTC
TRBJ1-1 TRBV29-1 13 NA TRBD1 CSVATGVNTEAFF TGCAGCGTGGCGACAGGGGTGAACACTGAAGCTTTCTTT
TRBJ2-7 TRBV27 14 NA TRBD2 CASSLERGADEQYF TGTGCCAGCAGTCTCGAGCGGGGGGCAGACGAGCAGTACTTC
TRBJ2-7 TRBV6-5 16 NA TRBD2 CASSSFGLAVSYEQYF TGTGCCAGCAGTTCCTTCGGACTAGCGGTCTCCTACGAGCAGTACTTC
TRBJ1-6 TRBV3-1/TRBV3-2 15 NA NA CASSPLSSYNSPLHF TGTGCCAGCAGCCCCCTGAGCTCCTATAATTCACCCCTCCACTTT
TRBJ1-5 TRBV6-5 11 NA NA CASQGNQPQHF TGTGCCTCTCAGGGAAATCAGCCCCAGCATTTT
TRBJ1-4 TRBV5-1 15 NA NA CASSTRGGNDEKLFF TGCGCCAGCAGTACGAGGGGGGGAAATGATGAAAAACTGTTTTTT
TRBJ1-1 TRBV12-3/TRBV12-4 12 once NA CASSSGQLEAFF TGTGCCAGCAGTTCCGGACAGCTTGAAGCTTTCTTT
TRBJ1-6 TRBV25-1 15 NA TRBD1 CASSSPGQPNSPLHF TGTGCCAGCAGTTCACCGGGACAGCCTAATTCACCCCTCCACTTT
TRBJ1-2 TRBV6-5 13 NA TRBD1 CASQIGQGGSYTF TGTGCCAGCCAAATAGGACAGGGCGGAAGCTACACCTTC